One and the same sample provided the 17 T cell receptor beta chains below, sequenced in a study of OX40 agonist ivuxolimab in advanced cancers. The assay was immunoSEQ multiplex PCR, and TCRdb's table has in-frame clones only and misses some. The data contain approximately 65,000 clones, 87% of them singletons. Sequencing was performed on CD4+ or CD8+ T cells sorted from blood, taken in a trial of the OX40 agonist ivuxolimab. The receptors shown here come from an adult with an advanced solid tumor such as melanoma, head and neck, liver or kidney cancer.

The CDR3 reads CASRLQGNQPQHF. DNA for the CDR3: TGTGCCAGCAGGCTACAGGGGAATCAGCCCCAGCATTTT. The chain employs TRBV28 and TRBJ1-5, with 7 bases aligning to TRBD1. From germline, CDR1 is MDHEN and CDR2 SYDVKM. J was trimmed by 4 bases and V by 6 bases; bases with no gene match: 3. This CDR3 has 13 amino acids.

The CDR3, as DNA: TGTGCCAGCAGCGAGGGGACAGGTGGAGAGACCCAGTACTTC. Its translation is CASSEGTGGETQYF. The chain is built from TRBV11-3 and TRBJ2-5; TRBD1 aligns across 8 bases. In germline, CDR1 is SGHNT, CDR2 YENEEA. CDR3 size: 14 residues. Trimming cost V 5 bases and J 4 bases; bases outside gene matches: 6.

The rearrangement links TRBV5-4 to TRBJ2-5, with D unclear. Germline V gene sequence: CDR1 SGHNT, CDR2 YYREEE (reference sequence). Trimming took off 3 bases at V and 4 bases at J, with 16 bases between the two ends. CDR3 length: 15 amino acids. CDR3 coding DNA: TGTGCCAGCAGCTCCCGGGCCCAGCTGGGAGAGACCCAGTACTTC. Translating gives CASSSRAQLGETQYF.

The genes are TRBV30 and TRBJ1-5; no definite D call. The germline V and J ends were trimmed by 2 bases and 6 bases, with 11 bases remaining between them. The CDR3 extends over 13 amino acids. The germline V gene has CDR1 GTSNPN and CDR2 SVGIG (reference sequence). The CDR3 is CAWSSGVSQPQHF. Here the CDR3 DNA reads TGTGCCTGGAGTAGCGGGGTCAGTCAGCCCCAGCATTTT.

This chain connects TRBV10-3 to TRBJ1-1, with 7 bases identical to TRBD1. Germline V lookup: CDR1 ENHRY, CDR2 SYGVKD. This CDR3 region has 12 residues. V lost 6 bases to trimming and J lost 6 bases; unmatched junction nucleotides: 4. The CDR3 DNA sequence: TGTGCCATCAGGGGACAGTCAGCTGAAGCTTTCTTT. Its translation: CAIRGQSAEAFF.

This clone was found once. This chain uses TRBV5-4 with TRBJ1-2; 8 bases are shared with TRBD1. Germline assignment: CDR1 SGHNT and CDR2 YYREEE (reference sequence). This CDR3 has 16 amino acids. With V trimmed by 4 bases and J by 2 bases, 10 bases remained unmatched. The DNA of the CDR3 is TGTGCCAGCAGCCCTGGACAGGGACCAGAAAACTATGGCTACACCTTC. Translated, it gives CASSPGQGPENYGYTF.

This sequence joins TRBV6-5 and TRBJ2-5; D remains unclear. Germline CDR1 reads MNHEY; CDR2 reads SVGAGI. The CDR3 covers 13 residues. V lost 8 bases and J 3 bases, leaving 13 bases between the germline ends. CDR3 loop: CASLGRFEETQYF. Here the CDR3 DNA reads TGTGCCAGCCTCGGACGGTTCGAAGAGACCCAGTACTTC.

V and J are TRBV27 and TRBJ2-5, with TRBD2 as a possible D gene (5 bases). Germline CDR1 MNHEY, CDR2 SMNVEV (reference sequence). The ends were cut back, 8 bases at V and 2 bases at J, with 15 bases in the middle. This CDR3 is 14 amino acids long. The chain's CDR3 is CASHKRGGQETQYF. CDR3 DNA sequence: TGTGCCAGCCACAAACGGGGTGGACAAGAGACCCAGTACTTC.

The chain recombines TRBV28 with TRBJ2-1; TRBD2 matches 14 bases. V lost 4 bases and J lost 7; bases outside the gene matches: 6. Germline CDR1 and CDR2: MDHEN and SYDVKM. The CDR3 is 16 amino acids. DNA of the CDR3: TGTGCCAGCAGTTCCTGGACTAGCGGGAGGAGGAATGAGCAGTTCTTC. It translates to CASSSWTSGRRNEQFF.

The V gene is TRBV4-2, the J gene TRBJ1-2; possible D gene TRBD1, 5 bases. Trimming removed 5 bases from V and 4 bases from J, with 11 bases in between. CDR3 length equals 13 residues. Per germline, CDR1 LGHNA and CDR2 YNFKEQ. The chain's CDR3 is CASSDLGGYGYTF. CDR3 coding DNA: TGTGCCAGCAGCGACCTGGGGGGCTATGGCTACACCTTC.

CDR3 in DNA: TGTGCCAGCAGCTTAGGGGGGAGTCTGGGGAAGTACGAGCAGTACTTC. Its translation: CASSLGGSLGKYEQYF. This sequence joins TRBV11-2 and TRBJ2-7; D possibly uses TRBD1 or TRBD2 (5 bases each). This CDR3 contains 16 residues. Germline V lookup: CDR1 SGHAT, CDR2 FQNNGV. Trimming removed 1 base at V and 4 bases at J, with 17 bases between.

The chain recombines TRBV4-1 with TRBJ1-5, with 7 positions matching TRBD1. This CDR3 contains 15 residues. The germline V gene has CDR1 MGHRA and CDR2 YSYEKL. Losses at the gene ends were 4 bases for V and 5 bases for J; bases not matched to a gene: 8. Here the CDR3 reads CASSRPGQPYQPQHF. The DNA of the CDR3 is TGCGCCAGCAGCCGCCCGGGACAGCCGTATCAGCCCCAGCATTTT.

This clone came up a few times. The rearrangement uses TRBV5-1 and TRBJ2-3; possible D gene TRBD1, 5 bases. Germline V lookup: CDR1 SGHRS, CDR2 YFSETQ. The CDR3 sequence is 15 residues long. The germline V and J ends were trimmed by 5 bases and 2 bases, with 15 bases remaining between them. CDR3 in DNA: TGCGCCAGCAGACAGGACCCGGACCCCACAGATACGCAGTATTTT. Translated: CASRQDPDPTDTQYF.

V and J are TRBV19 and TRBJ2-7; 8 nucleotides line up with TRBD2. Germline-derived CDR1 and CDR2 are LNHDA and SQIVND (reference sequence). CDR3 length: 15 amino acids. V lost 3 bases and J lost 0; bases outside the gene matches: 4. The CDR3 is CASSIGGGLSYEQYF. The DNA of the CDR3 is TGTGCCAGTAGTATTGGCGGGGGGCTCTCCTACGAGCAGTACTTC. Complete variable domain (other parts from reference TRBV19 and TRBJ2-7): DGGITQSPKYLFRKEGQNVTLSCEQNLNHDAMYWYRQDPGQGLRLIYYSQIVNDFQKGDIAEGYSVSREKKESFPLTVTSAQKNPTAFYLCASSIGGGLSYEQYFGPGTRLTVT.

CDR3: CAWTGAGLEQYF. Here the CDR3 DNA reads TGTGCCTGGACCGGCGCAGGCCTCGAGCAGTACTTC. V usage is TRBV30 and J usage is TRBJ2-7; D gene uncertain. Trimming took off 4 bases at V and 6 bases at J, with 13 bases between the two ends. CDR3 length equals 12 residues. From germline, CDR1 is GTSNPN and CDR2 SVGIG (reference sequence).

The chain combines TRBV10-3 with TRBJ1-2; tentative D call: TRBD1 (5 bases). Germline V gives CDR1 ENHRY, CDR2 SYGVKD. Deletions cut 0 bases from V and 4 bases from J, with 12 bases between. The CDR3 extends over 15 amino acids. This CDR3 is CAISESEDNFYGYTF. The CDR3 nucleotides are TGTGCCATCAGTGAGTCCGAGGACAACTTCTATGGCTACACCTTC.

The chain has TRBV6-1 and TRBJ2-7, with D hard to call. Germline V gene sequence: CDR1 MNHNS, CDR2 SASEGT. V was cut by 2 bases and J by 4 bases, with 9 bases left in between. There are 13 residues in the CDR3. The CDR3 loop is CASSERQGYEQYF. CDR3 DNA sequence: TGTGCCAGCAGTGAAAGACAAGGGTACGAGCAGTACTTC.